This TCR beta chain was observed in a study of blood T cells in healthy people across ages (dated by TCRdb to the mid-2010s). For the study in its entirety: In model experiments, roughly one uniquely barcoded TCR beta cDNA molecule per two T cells was captured by template switching. To track age-related changes in TCR beta repertoire diversity, the study relied on deep sequencing normalized with unique cDNA molecular identifiers. The donors were divided into four age groups: young (average roughly 15 years), middle-aged (around 37), aged (approximately 62) and long-lived (approximately 74). To avoid experimental bias, donors of different ages were distributed randomly across sequencing lanes. Two additional independent replicas of 1 million unique cDNA reads from the same blood draw were analyzed for two donors (one aged 18 to 30 and one aged 80 or older). Points the paper makes about the study in general: There was a strong correlation between observed TCR beta diversity and the percentage of naive T cells measured by flow cytometry. Donor CMV infection status was unknown, potentially confounding age-related changes in expanded clonotypes. The long-lived group showed more naive CD4+ T cells, fewer expanded clones and increased TCR diversity than the aged group, suggesting age selection. Total diversity estimates from one million sequenced T cells were considered lower bounds and underestimates. Because profiling used bulk unsorted PBMCs, naive and antigen-experienced compartments could not be compared conclusively. Observed TCR beta diversity per million T cells fell roughly linearly with age, and a significant reduction was already apparent by age approximately 41.

CDR3 length: 14 amino acids, cysteine to phenylalanine. This entry keeps only the CDR3 DNA: 42 bases, framed from base 1. Taken from the germline V gene, the CDR1 and CDR2 loops are SGHTA and FQGNSA. The V and J ends are trimmed by 0 bases and 8 bases, leaving 13 bases between them. Concerning this clonotype: No antigen is known for it. The input lacks base qualities; no much larger clone sits a single base away.

Library prep was done by 5' RACE. Sequenced using an Illumina HiSeq 2500. A second PCR of about 6 to 11 cycles was run with a J-beta primer mix and a sample-barcoded 5' primer. A unique molecular identifier was introduced onto each TCR beta cDNA molecule by a template-switch 5' adaptor carrying 12 random nucleotides. Each sample yielded at least 2.5 million CDR3-containing paired-end reads. First-strand cDNA synthesis was performed from all RNA using the Mint cDNA synthesis kit, with priming by a TRBC-specific oligonucleotide. After uracil-DNA glycosylase treatment, a first 18-cycle PCR used universal primers M1SS and BC2_uni_R on all cDNA. From the authors' description of their analysis: Normalization of each sample was performed by random selection of 1 million high-quality reads, each carrying a distinct molecular identifier. Instead of being binned into consensus sequences, reads that shared molecular identifiers were thrown out. MiTCR, run with a Q25 quality threshold and the strictest error-elimination algorithm, handled CDR3 identification, clonotype clustering and error correction. Lower-bound total TCR beta diversity was estimated with a nonparametric unseen species model using Euler transformation. Through fastp at Q25 and MiXCR, TCRdb rebuilt clones from the public reads, retaining in-frame beta chains. Here each entry gathers all rows of one CDR3 protein and keeps the most common genes and DNA. These V and J calls originate from TCRdb's pipeline instead of the authors' own analysis. The sample includes about 730,000 distinct CDR3 sequences, with 35% to 45% observed a single time. The top ten clones comprise approximately 22% of the sample.

Systemically healthy Caucasian individuals from Russia, 35 to 50 in total and aged roughly 6 to 100 years, were included as donors. Each donor gave roughly 11 milliliters of peripheral blood, drawn into EDTA-treated Vacutainer tubes. PBMCs were isolated by Ficoll-Paque density-gradient centrifugation, with at least 7 million obtained per sample. Total RNA, at least 5.5 micrograms per sample, was extracted from PBMCs with Trizol reagent. For every donor, an aliquot of PBMCs went through flow cytometry to measure the percentages of naive CD45RAhigh/CD27high T cells. The receptor's source is an older woman in good health. Sequenced sample: blood. Rearrangement joined TRBV7-2 to TRBJ1-2; the D segment cannot be called with confidence. The encoded CDR3 is CASSLAEGGGGYTF. The DNA is TGTGCCAGCAGCTTAGCGGAGGGTGGCGGGGGCTACACCTTC. Where the CDR3 stops, the reference TRBV7-2 and TRBJ1-2 genes take over; the full variable domain is GAGVSQSPSNKVTEKGKDVELRCDPISGHTALYWYRQSLGQGLEFLIYFQGNSAPDKSGLPSDRFSAERTGGSVSTLTIQRTQQEDSAVYLCASSLAEGGGGYTFGSGTRLTVV.